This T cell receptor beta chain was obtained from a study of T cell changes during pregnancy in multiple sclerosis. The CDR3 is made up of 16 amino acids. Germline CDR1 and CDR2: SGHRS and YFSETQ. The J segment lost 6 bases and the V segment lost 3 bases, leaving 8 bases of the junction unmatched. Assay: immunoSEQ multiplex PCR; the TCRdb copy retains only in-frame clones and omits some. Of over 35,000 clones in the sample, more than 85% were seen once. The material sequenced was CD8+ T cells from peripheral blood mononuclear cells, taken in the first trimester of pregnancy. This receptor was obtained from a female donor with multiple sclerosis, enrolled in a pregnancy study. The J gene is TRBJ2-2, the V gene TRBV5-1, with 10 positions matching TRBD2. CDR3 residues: CASSYDSGGASGELFF. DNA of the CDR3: TGCGCCAGCAGCTATGACAGCGGGGGGGCCTCCGGGGAGCTGTTTTTT.